This T cell receptor beta chain stems from a study of cytomegalovirus exposure and HLA in healthy donors. As for the study in general: The approximately 120 million unique TCR beta sequences, from about 179 million T cells, were found by an earlier analysis. Tens of millions of unique TCRs, all from HLA-typed donors, were included in an early release of the data. The study, taken as a whole, reports: TRBV6-2, TRBV6-3 and some other V segments were excluded as indistinguishable. The listing of roughly 160 TCR beta chains classed them as cytomegalovirus-associated.

V dropped 5 bases and J dropped 7; count of bases not matched to a gene: 8. The CDR3 covers 15 residues. Germline V CDR1 and CDR2: PRHDT, FYEKMQ (reference sequence). The PCR had 60 Vbeta and 13 Jbeta primers. Clones were sequenced by immunoSEQ multiplex PCR, and TCRdb holds only the in-frame ones, with some missing. The sample lists roughly 98,000 clones; roughly 79% were seen once. For this clone: The antigen is undetermined.

The origin of this receptor is a female donor in good health and CMV-seropositive. Specimen: PBMCs. The chain has TRBV13 and TRBJ1-6, with 7 nucleotides matching TRBD1. The DNA for the CDR3 is TGTGCCAGCAGCCCCCCGACAGGGAGGAATTCACCCCTCCACTTT. Translation gives CASSPPTGRNSPLHF.